This T cell receptor beta chain appears in the sequencing data of a study of shared clonotypes between healthy human individuals. Broader study findings: Rarefaction revealed incomplete sorted-subset sequencing despite large depth. Relative to their counterparts shared across all four donors, non-shared clonotypes exhibited diminished generation probabilities. What naive subsets generally showed was a larger estimated richness than memory subsets showed. A small donor pool kept down the genetic and exposure-history diversity that was represented.

As to this clone: The target antigen is unknown.

The length of the CDR3 is 14 residues. In germline, CDR1 is LNHDA, CDR2 SQIVND (reference sequence). V lost 6 bases, J lost 2 bases, and 6 bases stayed unmatched. Here immunoSEQ multiplex PCR was the method, and the copy in TCRdb shows in-frame clones only, minus some. The data show 2.3 million or so clones, approximately 95% seen once. Sequencing input: naive CD4+ T cells from PBMCs. Subset here: CD45RA+ positively selected. The chain combines TRBV19 with TRBJ2-7; 8 bases line up with TRBD1. The source of this sequence is a young man in good health. Some clones in this sample may be carry-over from other donors' samples. The CDR3 here is CASSRDRRTYEQYF. In DNA form, the CDR3 reads TGTGCCAGTAGCCGGGACAGGCGGACCTACGAGCAGTACTTC.